Reported below is one TCR beta chain. The target antigen is unknown. The V segment lost 7 bases and the J segment 3 bases; nucleotides outside the gene matches: 6. CDR3 size: 13 residues. The germline gives CDR1 SQVTM, CDR2 ANQGSEA. The time point: persistent/refractory GD, antithyroid drugs over 5 years with positive TRAb. RNA from PBMCs was the source of the TCR library. CDR3-region Arm-PCR and iRepertoire HTBI primers produced the TCR beta libraries. Using its own MiXCR run on the multiplex PCR reads, TCRdb lists one record per CDR3 protein. This table has about 400,000 distinct CDR3 sequences, under 25% appearing once. The data originate from a study of regulatory T cells in long-lasting Graves disease. Turning to the study itself: Graves' disease counted as persistent after over 5 years of antithyroid drugs with positive TSH receptor antibodies.

Findings and limits, study-wide: The study found lower TCR diversity in persistent Graves' patients than in newly diagnosed ones. Limited samples may have lowered accuracy.

The chain employs TRBV29-1 and TRBJ2-7; the match to TRBD1 covers 10 bases. The sequenced sample was peripheral blood mononuclear cells (PBMCs), obtained when the disease was refractory, from a patient treated with antithyroid drugs. This receptor was obtained from a female donor with Graves disease. The chain's CDR3 is CSARGQGGYEQYF. CDR3 in DNA: TGCAGCGCAAGAGGACAGGGGGGCTACGAGCAGTACTTC.